This TCR beta chain originates from a study of blood T cell repertoires in COVID-19. For the study at large: Both acute and convalescent COVID-19 samples were obtained from the United States, Italy and Spain.

Libraries were prepared by immunoSEQ multiplex PCR; TCRdb keeps only in-frame clonotypes and omits some of them. The sample carries hundreds of thousands of clones, 80% to 90% recorded once. Participants spanned ages about 18 to 100 years and resided in 20 to 30 US areas. Recovery meant two consecutive negative NP/OP PCR tests, professional clearance, or resolved symptoms. This TCR was recovered from a man younger than 40 who had recovered from COVID-19. Sequenced input: PBMCs or T cells enriched from blood (not recorded which).

The CDR3 loop is CASGSPMGRDYSNQPQHF. For the CDR3, the DNA is TGTGCTAGTGGTTCGCCCATGGGCAGAGATTATAGCAATCAGCCCCAGCATTTT. This chain joins TRBV12-5 and TRBJ1-5; D uncertain. The ends were cut back, 4 bases at V and 0 bases at J, with 19 bases in the middle. The CDR3 consists of 18 residues. CDR1 is LGHNT, CDR2 FRNRAP, per germline. The variable domain in full, completed from reference TRBV12-5 and TRBJ1-5, reads DARVTQTPRHKVTEMGQEVTMRCQPILGHNTVFWYRQTMMQGLELLAYFRNRAPLDDSGMPKDRFSAEMPDATLATLKIQPSEPRDSAVYFCASGSPMGRDYSNQPQHFGDGTRLSIL.